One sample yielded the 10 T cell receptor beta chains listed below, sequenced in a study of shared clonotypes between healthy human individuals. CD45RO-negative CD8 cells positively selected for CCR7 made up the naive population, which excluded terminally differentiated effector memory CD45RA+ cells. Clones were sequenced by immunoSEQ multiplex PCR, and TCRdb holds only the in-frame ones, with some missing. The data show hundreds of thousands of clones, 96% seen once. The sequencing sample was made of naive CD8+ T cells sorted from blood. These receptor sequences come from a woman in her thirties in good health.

The CDR3 DNA follows: TGTGCCAGCAGGGGAGGTAACACCGGGGAGCTGTTTTTT. Amino acids: CASRGGNTGELFF. The chain has TRBV6-1 and TRBJ2-2, with a tentative D call TRBD2 (6 bases). This CDR3 has 13 residues. Trimming took 6 bases from V and 2 from J, leaving 7 bases between them. Germline V gene sequence: CDR1 MNHNS, CDR2 SASEGT.

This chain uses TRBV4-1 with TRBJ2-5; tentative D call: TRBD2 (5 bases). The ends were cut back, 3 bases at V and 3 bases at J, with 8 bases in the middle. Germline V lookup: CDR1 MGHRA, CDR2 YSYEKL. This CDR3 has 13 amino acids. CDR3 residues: CASSHPGKETQYF. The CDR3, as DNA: TGCGCCAGCAGCCACCCGGGAAAAGAGACCCAGTACTTC.

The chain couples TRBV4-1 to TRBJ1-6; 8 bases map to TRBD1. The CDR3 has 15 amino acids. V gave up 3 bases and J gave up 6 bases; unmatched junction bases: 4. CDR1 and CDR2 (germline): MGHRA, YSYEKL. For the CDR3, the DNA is TGCGCCAGCAGCCAGGGGACAGGCGCTAATTCACCCCTCCACTTT. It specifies CASSQGTGANSPLHF.

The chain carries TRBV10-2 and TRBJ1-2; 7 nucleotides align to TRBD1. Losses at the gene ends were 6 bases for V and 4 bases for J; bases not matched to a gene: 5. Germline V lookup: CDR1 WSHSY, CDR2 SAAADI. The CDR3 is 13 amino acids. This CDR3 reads CASSIGGIYGYTF. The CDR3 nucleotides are TGCGCCAGCAGCATAGGGGGCATCTATGGCTACACCTTC.

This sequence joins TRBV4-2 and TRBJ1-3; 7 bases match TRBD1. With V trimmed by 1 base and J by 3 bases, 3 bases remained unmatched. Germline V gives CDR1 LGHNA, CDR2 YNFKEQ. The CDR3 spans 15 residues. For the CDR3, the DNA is TGTGCCAGCAGCCAAGTACAGGGGAATGGAAACACCATATATTTT. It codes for CASSQVQGNGNTIYF.

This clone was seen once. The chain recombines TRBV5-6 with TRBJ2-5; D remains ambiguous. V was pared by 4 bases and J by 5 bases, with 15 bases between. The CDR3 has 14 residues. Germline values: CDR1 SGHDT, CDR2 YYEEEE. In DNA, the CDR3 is TGTGCCAGCAGCATCCCCCCGGCACGCGAGACCCAGTACTTC. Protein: CASSIPPARETQYF.

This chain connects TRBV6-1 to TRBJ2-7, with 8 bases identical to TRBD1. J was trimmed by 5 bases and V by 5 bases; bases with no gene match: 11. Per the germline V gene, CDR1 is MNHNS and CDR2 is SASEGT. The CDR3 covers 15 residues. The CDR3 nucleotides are TGTGCCAGCAGTAATAGGACAGGGTCCGGGAACGAGCAGTACTTC. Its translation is CASSNRTGSGNEQYF.

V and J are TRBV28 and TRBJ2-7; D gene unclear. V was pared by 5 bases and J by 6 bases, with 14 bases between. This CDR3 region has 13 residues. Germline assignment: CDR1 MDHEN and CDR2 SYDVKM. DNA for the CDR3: TGTGCCAGCAGTCCCGGCGGACCGTCCGAGCAGTACTTC. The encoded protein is CASSPGGPSEQYF.

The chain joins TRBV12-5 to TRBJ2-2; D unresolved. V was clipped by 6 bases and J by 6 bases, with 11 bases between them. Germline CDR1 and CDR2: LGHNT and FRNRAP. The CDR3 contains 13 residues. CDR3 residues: CASGLNSAGELFF. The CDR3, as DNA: TGTGCTAGTGGCCTGAACTCCGCCGGGGAGCTGTTTTTT.

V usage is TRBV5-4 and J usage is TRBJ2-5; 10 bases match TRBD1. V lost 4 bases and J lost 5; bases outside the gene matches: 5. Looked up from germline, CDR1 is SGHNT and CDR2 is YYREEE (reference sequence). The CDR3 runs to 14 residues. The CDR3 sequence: CASSEGQGLETQYF. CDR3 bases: TGTGCCAGCAGCGAGGGACAGGGGCTGGAGACCCAGTACTTC.